Below, 20 T cell receptor beta chains from the same sample are listed, as sequenced in a study of neurological immune-mediated disorders. TCRdb re-called the 5' RACE reads through MiXCR, storing one row per CDR3 protein. The sample consists of 20,000 to 30,000 distinct CDR3 sequences, 13% of them appearing once. Sequenced: PBMCs. The receptors were sampled from a woman in her forties with HTLV-1-associated myelopathy (HAM/TSP).

This clonotype was seen repeatedly, ten times or more. This chain connects TRBV7-3 to TRBJ2-2; TRBD1 might be the D (5 bases). CDR3 length: 13 amino acids. CDR1 is SGHTA, CDR2 FQGTGA, per germline. Trimming took off 5 bases at V and 6 bases at J, with 10 bases between the two ends. The CDR3 DNA reads as TGTGCCAGCAGCCCCAGGGAAGCCGGGGAGCTGTTTTTT. This codes for CASSPREAGELFF.

There are many counts of this clonotype. V and J are TRBV29-1 and TRBJ2-1; 12 nucleotides match TRBD2. Germline V CDR1 and CDR2: SQVTM, ANQGSEA. The CDR3 is 17 residues long. The V gene end was trimmed by 5 bases and the J gene end by 4 bases; junction bases not matched to a gene: 12. In DNA form, the CDR3 reads TGCAGCGTTTGTCCCCGTCCACTAGCGGGAGGATACAATGAGCAGTTCTTC. Translation gives CSVCPRPLAGGYNEQFF.

This clonotype was observed at least ten times. V and J are TRBV11-2 and TRBJ2-5, with 8 positions matching TRBD1. The CDR3 is made up of 18 amino acids. Trimming at V came to 3 bases and at J to 5 bases, leaving 17 bases not matched to a gene. Germline loops: CDR1 SGHAT, CDR2 FQNNGV. The CDR3 reads CASSLPPGQEAVRETQYF. The CDR3 nucleotides are TGTGCCAGCAGCTTGCCCCCGGGACAGGAGGCAGTGCGGGAGACCCAGTACTTC.

There are many counts of this clonotype. The V call is TRBV20-1, the J call TRBJ2-1, with D perhaps matching TRBD2 (5 bases). Trimming cost V 1 base and J 8 bases, with 6 bases left between them. Germline CDR1 reads DFQATT; CDR2 reads SNEGSKA (reference sequence). This CDR3 comprises 11 residues. CDR3 amino acids: CSARGGYEQFF. The CDR3 DNA reads as TGCAGTGCTAGAGGCGGGTATGAGCAGTTCTTC.

At least ten counts were recorded for this clonotype. V usage is TRBV5-5 and J usage is TRBJ2-2, with D possibly being TRBD1 (5 bases). The CDR3 sequence is 16 residues long. The ends were cut back, 6 bases at V and 5 bases at J, with 20 bases in the middle. CDR1 is SGHKS, CDR2 YYEKEE, per germline (reference sequence). CDR3 in DNA: TGTGCCAGCAACGGATTAGGTGTGTCAGGGACCGGGGAGCTGTTTTTT. Its protein is CASNGLGVSGTGELFF.

Many counts were recorded for this clonotype. The rearrangement uses TRBV7-2 and TRBJ2-3; no clear D. Deletions cut 5 bases from V and 2 bases from J, with 8 bases between. The CDR3 contains 13 residues. CDR1 and CDR2 from the germline V gene are SGHTA and FQGNSA. The CDR3 spells CASSLPATDTQYF. The CDR3 DNA reads as TGTGCCAGCAGCCTCCCGGCCACAGATACGCAGTATTTT.

In this sample, this clonotype turned up many times. J is TRBJ1-5 and V is TRBV9; possibly TRBD1 for D (6 bases). Germline-derived CDR1 and CDR2 are SGDLS and YYNGEE. The length of the CDR3 is 13 residues. V lost 4 bases and J 5 bases, leaving 10 bases between the germline ends. This CDR3 is CASSTQGDQPQHF. Here the CDR3 DNA reads TGTGCCAGCAGCACACAGGGAGATCAGCCCCAGCATTTT.

This clonotype was seen ten or more times. This chain uses TRBV20-1 with TRBJ2-3; TRBD1 or TRBD2 may be the D gene (5 bases each). Per the germline V gene, CDR1 is DFQATT and CDR2 is SNEGSKA (reference sequence). CDR3 length: 13 residues. Between the trimmed V and J ends, which lost 6 bases and 2 bases, there was a span of 12 bases. As DNA, the CDR3 is TGCAGTGCCCCGGGACGGGTCACAGATACGCAGTATTTT. This codes for CSAPGRVTDTQYF.

This clonotype was counted many times. V and J are TRBV7-2 and TRBJ1-5; maybe TRBD1 (6 bases). V was cut by 3 bases and J by 4 bases, with 13 bases left in between. The CDR3 is 15 residues long. The germline V gene has CDR1 SGHTA and CDR2 FQGNSA. CDR3 protein: CASSFLSGENQPQHF. Written as DNA, the CDR3 is TGTGCCAGCAGCTTTCTCTCAGGGGAGAATCAGCCCCAGCATTTT.

For this clonotype: Since a much larger clone is just one base distant, this may be a read error. The genes are TRBV7-9 and TRBJ1-5; TRBD1 matches 8 bases. The V gene end was trimmed by 5 bases and the J gene end by 5 bases; junction bases not matched to a gene: 2. CDR3 length: 13 amino acids. CDR1 SEHNR and CDR2 FQNEAQ come from the germline V gene (reference sequence). CDR3: CASSRQGYQPQHF. The CDR3 DNA follows: TGTGCCAGCAGCAGACAGGGGTATCAGCCCCAGCATTTT.

This clonotype is deemed medium-sized. CDR3 nucleotides: TGCAGTGCTAGTCCCCGGACAGGGCCCTCCTTGGATCTACCCCAGCATTTT. It specifies CSASPRTGPSLDLPQHF. The chain uses TRBV20-1 and TRBJ1-5; 8 bases align to TRBD1. The CDR3 has 17 amino acids. Germline V lookup: CDR1 DFQATT, CDR2 SNEGSKA (reference sequence). Trimming removed 3 bases from V and 10 bases from J; junction bases left unmatched: 20.

A word on this clonotype: One base away lies a much larger clone, so this may be a sequencing read error. Likely a read error: the CDR3 ends without its conserved phenylalanine or tryptophan. The chain employs TRBV6-5 and TRBJ1-1; D is unresolved. The ends were cut back, 7 bases at V and 1 base at J, with 10 bases in the middle. The CDR3 has 13 amino acids. In germline, CDR1 is MNHEY, CDR2 SVGAGI. In nucleotides, the CDR3 is TGTGCCAGCATCAAGGACGGGAACACTGAAGCTTTCTAT. Translating it yields CASIKDGNTEAFY.

This clonotype was recorded at least ten times. The chain uses TRBV5-1 and TRBJ1-1; weak D call: TRBD1 (6 bases). The CDR3 covers 13 residues. V was trimmed by 4 bases and J by 1 base, leaving 8 bases between them. The V gene's germline CDR1 is SGHRS and CDR2 YFSETQ. The CDR3 sequence: CASSRDKNTEAFF. DNA for the CDR3: TGCGCCAGCAGCAGGGACAAGAACACTGAAGCTTTCTTT. Full variable domain (missing parts from reference TRBV5-1 and TRBJ1-1): KAGVTQTPRYLIKTRGQQVTLSCSPISGHRSVSWYQQTPGQGLQFLFEYFSETQRNKGNFPGRFSGRQFSNSRSEMNVSTLELGDSALYLCASSRDKNTEAFFGQGTRLTVV.

By share of the sample, this clonotype is medium-sized (0.01 to 0.1%). The chain links TRBV20-1 to TRBJ2-3; 9 bases match TRBD2. The V segment lost 0 bases and the J segment 0 bases; nucleotides outside the gene matches: 4. Germline V CDR1 and CDR2: DFQATT, SNEGSKA (reference sequence). CDR3 length: 16 amino acids. This chain's CDR3 is CSARDWLAGSTDTQYF. In DNA form, the CDR3 reads TGCAGTGCTAGAGATTGGCTAGCGGGGAGCACAGATACGCAGTATTTT.

This clonotype was picked up many times. The J gene is TRBJ1-6, the V gene TRBV20-1, with D perhaps TRBD1 (5 bases). Germline CDR1 reads DFQATT; CDR2 reads SNEGSKA (reference sequence). V was shortened by 5 bases and J by 10 bases, with 18 bases between the two germline ends. The CDR3 is 14 residues long. CDR3 bases: TGCAGTGCTGGGGAGACAGTCGGCAGCTCACCCCTCCACTTT. Protein product: CSAGETVGSSPLHF.

This clonotype showed up many times. This chain links TRBV20-1 with TRBJ2-6, with D possibly matching TRBD1 (6 bases). V lost 5 bases to trimming and J lost 2 bases, with 10 bases between them. Germline CDR1 and CDR2: DFQATT and SNEGSKA (reference sequence). The CDR3 totals 14 residues. CDR3 protein: CSAPYRAGANVLTF. The CDR3 nucleotides are TGCAGTGCTCCCTACAGGGCTGGGGCCAACGTCCTGACTTTC.

This clonotype was observed at least ten times. This chain joins TRBV20-1 and TRBJ2-7, with D tentatively TRBD2 (6 bases). Germline values: CDR1 DFQATT, CDR2 SNEGSKA (reference sequence). The V end lost 6 bases, the J end lost 4 bases, and 19 bases lay between the germline ends. CDR3 length equals 14 residues. Here the CDR3 reads CSARRTPEGYEQYF. CDR3 bases: TGCAGTGCCAGACGAACGCCGGAGGGGTACGAGCAGTACTTC.

The CDR3 is CASSDGPGTSGDTDRQYF. CDR3 sequence (DNA): TGTGCCAGCAGTGATGGCCCCGGGACTAGCGGGGATACAGATAGACAGTATTTT. The chain recombines TRBV25-1 with TRBJ2-3; 13 positions match TRBD2. The V gene's germline CDR1 is MGHDK and CDR2 SYGVNS. The CDR3 covers 18 residues. The V segment lost 3 bases and the J segment 12 bases; nucleotides outside the gene matches: 18.

By sample share, this clonotype is medium-sized. The chain recombines TRBV6-2 or TRBV6-3 with TRBJ2-5; no clear D gene. The CDR3 spans 12 residues. Between the trimmed V and J ends, which lost 1 base and 0 bases, there was a span of 0 bases. Germline V gene lookup returns CDR1 MNHEY and CDR2 SVGEGT. CDR3 nucleotide sequence: TGTGCCAGCAGTTACTACCAAGAGACCCAGTACTTC. Amino acid sequence: CASSYYQETQYF.

The sample holds many counts of this clonotype. The J gene is TRBJ2-7, the V gene TRBV2, with a tentative D call TRBD2 (6 bases). Trimming pared 1 base from V and 4 bases from J, leaving 14 bases between. Germline values: CDR1 SNHLY, CDR2 FYNNEI. The CDR3 consists of 15 residues. The CDR3 sequence is CASSEGGGSPYEQYF. In DNA form, the CDR3 reads TGTGCCAGCAGTGAAGGTGGGGGGTCCCCTTACGAGCAGTACTTC.